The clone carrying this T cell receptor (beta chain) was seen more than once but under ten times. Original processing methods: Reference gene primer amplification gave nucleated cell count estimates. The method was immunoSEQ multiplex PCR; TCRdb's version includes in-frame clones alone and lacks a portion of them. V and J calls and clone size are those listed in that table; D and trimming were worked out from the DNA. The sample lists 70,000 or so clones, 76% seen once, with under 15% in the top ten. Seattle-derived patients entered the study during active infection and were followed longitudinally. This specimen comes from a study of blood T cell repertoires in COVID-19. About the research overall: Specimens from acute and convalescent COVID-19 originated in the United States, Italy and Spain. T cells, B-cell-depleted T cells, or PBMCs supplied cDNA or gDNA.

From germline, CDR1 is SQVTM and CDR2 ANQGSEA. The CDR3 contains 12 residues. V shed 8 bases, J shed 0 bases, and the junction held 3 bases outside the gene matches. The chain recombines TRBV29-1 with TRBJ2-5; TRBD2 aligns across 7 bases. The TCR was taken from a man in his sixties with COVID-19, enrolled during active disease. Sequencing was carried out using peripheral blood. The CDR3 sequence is CSWRGYQETQYF. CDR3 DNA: TGCAGCTGGCGGGGGTACCAAGAGACCCAGTACTTC.